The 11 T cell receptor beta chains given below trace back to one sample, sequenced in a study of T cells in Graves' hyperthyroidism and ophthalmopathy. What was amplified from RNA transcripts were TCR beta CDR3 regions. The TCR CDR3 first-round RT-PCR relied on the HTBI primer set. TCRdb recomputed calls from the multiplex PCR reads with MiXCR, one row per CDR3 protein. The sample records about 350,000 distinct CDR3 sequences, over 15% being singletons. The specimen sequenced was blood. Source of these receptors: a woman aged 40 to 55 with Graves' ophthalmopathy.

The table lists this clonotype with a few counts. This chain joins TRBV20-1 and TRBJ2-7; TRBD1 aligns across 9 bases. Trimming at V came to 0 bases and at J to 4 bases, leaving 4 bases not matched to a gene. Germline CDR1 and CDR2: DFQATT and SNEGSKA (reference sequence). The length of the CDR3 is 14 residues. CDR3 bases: TGCAGTGCTAGAGATGGGGACAGGGTTTACGAGCAGTACTTC. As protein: CSARDGDRVYEQYF.

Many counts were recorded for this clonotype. The CDR3: CASSWQGVVGAQHF. DNA of the CDR3: TGTGCCAGCAGTTGGCAGGGGGTAGTGGGTGCCCAGCATTTT. The gene calls are TRBV12-3 or TRBV12-4 and TRBJ1-5, with 7 bases lining up with TRBD1. V was clipped by 4 bases and J by 11 bases; unmatched bases: 11. The CDR3 spans 14 residues.

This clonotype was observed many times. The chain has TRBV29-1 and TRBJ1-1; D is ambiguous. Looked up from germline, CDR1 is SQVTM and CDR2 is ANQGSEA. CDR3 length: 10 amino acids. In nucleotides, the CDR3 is TGCATCTCTGTATCCGCTGAAGCTTTCTTT. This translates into CISVSAEAFF.

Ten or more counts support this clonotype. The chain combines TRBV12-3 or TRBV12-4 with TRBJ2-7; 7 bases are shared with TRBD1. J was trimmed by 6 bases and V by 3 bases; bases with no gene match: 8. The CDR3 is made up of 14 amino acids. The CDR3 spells CASSFFQGESEQYF. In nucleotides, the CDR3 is TGTGCCAGCAGTTTTTTTCAGGGGGAATCCGAGCAGTACTTC.

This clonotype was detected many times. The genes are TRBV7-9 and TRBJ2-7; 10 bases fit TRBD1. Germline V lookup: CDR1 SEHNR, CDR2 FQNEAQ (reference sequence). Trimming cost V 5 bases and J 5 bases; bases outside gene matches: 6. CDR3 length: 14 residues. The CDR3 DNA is TGTGCCAGCAGCATGACAGGGGGCGCGAACGAGCAGTACTTC. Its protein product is CASSMTGGANEQYF.

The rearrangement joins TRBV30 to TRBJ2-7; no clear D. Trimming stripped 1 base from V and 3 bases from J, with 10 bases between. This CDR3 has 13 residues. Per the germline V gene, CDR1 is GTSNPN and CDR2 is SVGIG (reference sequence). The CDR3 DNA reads TGTGCCTGGAGTGAGGTTCTTCTCTACGAGCAGTACTTC. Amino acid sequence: CAWSEVLLYEQYF.

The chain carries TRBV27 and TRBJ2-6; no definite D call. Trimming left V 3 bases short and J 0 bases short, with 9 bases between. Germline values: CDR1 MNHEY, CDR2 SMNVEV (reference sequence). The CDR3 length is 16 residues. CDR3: CASSFQAISGANVLTF. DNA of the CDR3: TGTGCCAGCAGTTTCCAGGCCATCTCTGGGGCCAACGTCCTGACTTTC.

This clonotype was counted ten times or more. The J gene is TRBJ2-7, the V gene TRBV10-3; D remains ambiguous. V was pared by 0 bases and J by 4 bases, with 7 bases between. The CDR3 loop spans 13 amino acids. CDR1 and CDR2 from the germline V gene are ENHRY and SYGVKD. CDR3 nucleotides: TGTGCCATCAGTGAGTCTCTCCTATACGAGCAGTACTTC. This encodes CAISESLLYEQYF.

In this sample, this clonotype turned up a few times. The CDR3 loop reads CSVARTENTEAFF. CDR3 bases: TGCAGCGTTGCGAGGACTGAGAACACTGAAGCTTTCTTT. This chain links TRBV29-1 with TRBJ1-1, with D hard to call. This CDR3 is 13 amino acids long. Trimming stripped 4 bases from V and 1 base from J, with 10 bases between. Germline CDR1 is SQVTM and CDR2 is ANQGSEA.

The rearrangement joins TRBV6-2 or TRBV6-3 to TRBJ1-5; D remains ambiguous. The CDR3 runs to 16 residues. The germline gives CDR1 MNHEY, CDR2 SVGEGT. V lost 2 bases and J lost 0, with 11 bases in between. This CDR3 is CASSYGGSYSNQPQHF. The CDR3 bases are TGTGCCAGCAGTTACGGAGGCAGCTATAGCAATCAGCCCCAGCATTTT.

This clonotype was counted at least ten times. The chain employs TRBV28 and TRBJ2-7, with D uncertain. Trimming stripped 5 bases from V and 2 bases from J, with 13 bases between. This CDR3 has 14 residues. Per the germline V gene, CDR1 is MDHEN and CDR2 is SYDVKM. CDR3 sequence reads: CASSAAAATYEQYF. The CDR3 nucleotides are TGTGCCAGCAGTGCTGCGGCGGCGACCTACGAGCAGTACTTC.